These 18 T cell receptor beta chains were all obtained from the same sample, sequenced in a study of Ad26.COV2.S vaccination and SARS-CoV-2 variants. Described treatment: about 20 received Ad26.COV2.S at low or high dose, single or two shots; roughly five received placebo; per-sample allocation not given. Day 63 following the first vaccine or placebo injection was when the samples were taken. Using immunoSEQ multiplex PCR, the repertoire was profiled, and TCRdb retains in-frame clones only, with some absent. The profile shows a few hundred thousand clones, roughly 85% of them singletons. Specimen: peripheral blood, collected in a trial of Ad26.COV2.S vaccine versus placebo. The source is a person aged 18-65 years who received the Ad26.COV2.S COVID-19 vaccine or a placebo.

The rearrangement uses TRBV6-5 and TRBJ1-2; unclear D gene. V lost 7 bases and J 2 bases, leaving 11 bases between the germline ends. This CDR3 is 13 amino acids long. Per the germline V gene, CDR1 is MNHEY and CDR2 is SVGAGI. CDR3 sequence: CASTWTVNYGYTF. The CDR3 coding sequence is TGTGCCAGCACTTGGACGGTCAACTATGGCTACACCTTC.

V gene TRBV19 combines with J gene TRBJ1-1; D unclear. Trimming removed 7 bases from V and 7 bases from J, with 13 bases in between. The CDR3 has 12 amino acids. Germline V gene data show CDR1 as LNHDA and CDR2 as SQIVND (reference sequence). CDR3 bases: TGTGCCAGTACCATGGGTGGGATTGAAGCTTTCTTT. Its translation is CASTMGGIEAFF.

J is TRBJ2-5 and V is TRBV13, with 11 bases that match TRBD2. The CDR3 loop spans 16 amino acids. Germline-derived CDR1 and CDR2 are PRHDT and FYEKMQ (reference sequence). The trim removed 2 bases at V and 3 bases at J, leaving 5 bases unmatched. The chain's CDR3 is CASSLPSGGPKETQYF. In DNA, the CDR3 is TGTGCCAGCAGCTTACCTAGCGGGGGGCCAAAAGAGACCCAGTACTTC.

The rearrangement uses TRBV14 and TRBJ1-6, with a possible D match to TRBD1 (6 bases). The CDR3 has 16 amino acids. In germline, CDR1 is SGHDN, CDR2 FVKESK. Trimming shortened V by 0 bases and J by 10 bases, and 16 bases separated the two germline ends. The CDR3 coding sequence is TGTGCCAGCAGCCAAGATCAGGGGATGGGAGACTCACCCCTCCACTTT. Its protein product is CASSQDQGMGDSPLHF.

This clone was counted only a few times. The same CDR3 is also encoded by other DNA sequences in this sample. The V and J genes are TRBV2 and TRBJ1-1; 8 nucleotides align to TRBD1. Germline assignment: CDR1 SNHLY and CDR2 FYNNEI. The CDR3 is 13 residues long. Trimming at V came to 6 bases and at J to 4 bases, leaving 4 bases not matched to a gene. Here the CDR3 reads CASSQGAGTEAFF. CDR3 nucleotides: TGTGCCAGCAGCCAGGGGGCGGGCACTGAAGCTTTCTTT.

In its sample, this clone was seen a few times. The genes are TRBV12-3 or TRBV12-4 and TRBJ2-5; D uncertain. The CDR3 has 13 residues. Trimming stripped 2 bases from V and 1 base from J, with 5 bases between. The CDR3 DNA follows: TGTGCCAGCAGTTTAAACATCCAAGAGACCCAGTACTTC. This encodes CASSLNIQETQYF.

This clone was recorded once. The chain has TRBV4-1 and TRBJ2-3, with D unresolved. Deletions cut 1 base from V and 2 bases from J, with 16 bases between. There are 17 residues in the CDR3. Germline V CDR1 and CDR2: MGHRA, YSYEKL. The CDR3 sequence: CASSQGLYFQLTDTQYF. The CDR3 bases are TGCGCCAGCAGCCAAGGATTATATTTCCAACTCACAGATACGCAGTATTTT.

This chain uses TRBV7-9 with TRBJ1-5, with 7 bases aligning to TRBD1. CDR1 and CDR2 (germline): SEHNR, FQNEAQ (reference sequence). This CDR3 has 14 residues. Trimming cost V 5 bases and J 4 bases; bases outside gene matches: 5. The CDR3 DNA is TGTGCCAGCAGCCGAGGGGGCGGTAATCAGCCCCAGCATTTT. Translating gives CASSRGGGNQPQHF.

This chain joins TRBV30 and TRBJ1-4; D is unresolved. Germline CDR1 and CDR2: GTSNPN and SVGIG (reference sequence). This CDR3 is 13 amino acids long. Trimming shortened V by 4 bases and J by 8 bases, and 14 bases separated the two germline ends. As DNA, the CDR3 is TGTGCCTGGAATAAGGGAGTGGGGGAAAAACTGTTTTTT. It specifies CAWNKGVGEKLFF. The full variable domain, in which reference TRBV30 and TRBJ1-4 provide the parts outside the CDR3, is SQTIHQWPATLVQPVGSPLSLECTVEGTSNPNLYWYRQAAGRGLQLLFYSVGIGQISSEVPQNLSASRPQDRQFILSSKKLLLSDSGFYLCAWNKGVGEKLFFGSGTQLSVL.

This chain joins TRBV9 and TRBJ1-1, with 8 bases matching TRBD1. CDR1 is SGDLS and CDR2 is YYNGEE in the germline V gene. V lost 2 bases and J lost 1; bases outside the gene matches: 1. This CDR3 contains 14 residues. CDR3: CASSVDRGNTEAFF. In nucleotides, the CDR3 is TGTGCCAGCAGCGTCGACAGGGGGAACACTGAAGCTTTCTTT.

This chain uses TRBV6-7 with TRBJ1-2, with no clear D. TRBV6-7 is assigned to the ORF class and has an uncertain function. V was clipped by 3 bases and J by 5 bases, with 25 bases between them. The CDR3 contains 18 residues. CDR3 sequence (DNA): TGTGCCAGCAGTTATACCCCCCCCCAGGTGAGGAGCCCTTATGGCTACACCTTC. Amino acids: CASSYTPPQVRSPYGYTF.

The chain combines TRBV7-2 with TRBJ1-1; tentatively, D is TRBD1 (5 bases). CDR1 is SGHTA, CDR2 FQGNSA, per germline. The CDR3 spans 15 residues. V was trimmed by 2 bases and J by 5 bases, leaving 15 bases between them. Here the CDR3 DNA reads TGTGCCAGCAGCTTAAGAGGGCAGGGAGGGACTGAAGCTTTCTTT. The encoded protein is CASSLRGQGGTEAFF.

V usage is TRBV11-2 and J usage is TRBJ2-5; possibly TRBD1 for D (6 bases). Germline V gene sequence: CDR1 SGHAT, CDR2 FQNNGV. Trimming stripped 5 bases from V and 5 bases from J, with 21 bases between. The CDR3 runs 16 residues. The DNA of the CDR3 is TGTGCCAGCAGCGGGGGCGGGCATAATCTACGGGAGACCCAGTACTTC. Amino acids: CASSGGGHNLRETQYF.

The V call is TRBV7-9, the J call TRBJ2-3, with D uncertain. The ends were cut back, 2 bases at V and 1 base at J, with 7 bases in the middle. Germline values: CDR1 SEHNR, CDR2 FQNEAQ (reference sequence). The CDR3 extends over 14 amino acids. This CDR3 reads CASSLIGRTDTQYF. CDR3 nucleotides: TGTGCCAGCAGCTTAATCGGCCGCACAGATACGCAGTATTTT.

The V call is TRBV9, the J call TRBJ2-1; 8 nucleotides align to TRBD2. CDR3 length: 15 amino acids. The germline V gene has CDR1 SGDLS and CDR2 YYNGEE. V lost 4 bases, J lost 4 bases, and 7 bases stayed unmatched. DNA for the CDR3: TGTGCCAGCAGCTTCGGGAGGGGGATTTACAATGAGCAGTTCTTC. It encodes CASSFGRGIYNEQFF. Full variable domain (remainder filled in from reference TRBV9 and TRBJ2-1): DSGVTQTPKHLITATGQRVTLRCSPRSGDLSVYWYQQSLDQGLQFLIQYYNGEERAKGNILERFSAQQFPDLHSELNLSSLELGDSALYFCASSFGRGIYNEQFFGPGTRLTVL.

The J gene is TRBJ2-7, the V gene TRBV3-1 (or the pseudogene TRBV3-2), with 10 bases that match TRBD1. The CDR3 totals 15 residues. CDR1 is LGHDT and CDR2 is YNNKEL in the germline V gene (reference sequence). The V and J ends lost 4 bases and 5 bases, in that order; junction bases with no gene match: 8. The DNA of the CDR3 is TGTGCCAGCAGCCCCTGGGACAGGGGAGGCGACGAGCAGTACTTC. It specifies CASSPWDRGGDEQYF.

CDR3 residues: CASSVGRLSTDTQYF. The DNA for the CDR3 is TGTGCCAGTAGTGTAGGACGGCTTAGCACAGATACGCAGTATTTT. The J gene is TRBJ2-3, the V gene TRBV19, with D hard to call. V lost 5 bases to trimming and J lost 0 bases, with 12 bases between them. The CDR3 is made up of 15 amino acids. CDR1 is LNHDA, CDR2 SQIVND, per germline (reference sequence).

V and J are TRBV7-9 and TRBJ2-1; D may correspond to TRBD1 or TRBD2 (5 bases each). The CDR3 is 17 residues long. Between the trimmed V and J ends, which lost 10 bases and 2 bases, there was a span of 24 bases. The germline gives CDR1 SEHNR, CDR2 FQNEAQ (reference sequence). The CDR3 here is CAIQHPRQGETYNEQFF. The DNA of the CDR3 is TGTGCCATCCAGCACCCCCGCCAGGGAGAGACCTACAATGAGCAGTTCTTC. Combining the CDR3 with reference TRBV7-9 and TRBJ2-1 gives the whole variable domain DTGVSQNPRHKITKRGQNVTFRCDPISEHNRLYWYRQTLGQGPEFLTYFQNEAQLEKSRLLSDRFSAERPKGSFSTLEIQRTEQGDSAMYLCAIQHPRQGETYNEQFFGPGTRLTVL.